The clone carrying this T cell receptor beta chain was detected once. Antigen: not known. The data are from a study of cytomegalovirus exposure and HLA in healthy donors. Primers included in the PCR were 60 Vbeta and 13 Jbeta primers. Profiling relied on immunoSEQ multiplex PCR, and the TCRdb table lists in-frame clones only, not all of them. The table shows about 150,000 clones, with around 77% occurring only once. Findings and caveats of the study: For most TCR beta V segments, an earlier analysis put the productive rate at about 90% or about 30% of the time. Cytomegalovirus-associated TCR beta chains were listed, numbering more than 150.

Trimming took off 4 bases at V and 2 bases at J, with 9 bases between the two ends. In germline, CDR1 is SEHNR, CDR2 FQNEAQ (reference sequence). This CDR3 has 14 residues. The specimen sequenced was PBMCs. The chain combines TRBV7-9 with TRBJ2-1, with TRBD1 as a possible D gene (5 bases). The clonotype comes from a man aged 25 to 40 in good health. Written as DNA, the CDR3 is TGTGCCAGCAGCTGTCGACAGCCCTACAATGAGCAGTTCTTC. Amino acids: CASSCRQPYNEQFF.